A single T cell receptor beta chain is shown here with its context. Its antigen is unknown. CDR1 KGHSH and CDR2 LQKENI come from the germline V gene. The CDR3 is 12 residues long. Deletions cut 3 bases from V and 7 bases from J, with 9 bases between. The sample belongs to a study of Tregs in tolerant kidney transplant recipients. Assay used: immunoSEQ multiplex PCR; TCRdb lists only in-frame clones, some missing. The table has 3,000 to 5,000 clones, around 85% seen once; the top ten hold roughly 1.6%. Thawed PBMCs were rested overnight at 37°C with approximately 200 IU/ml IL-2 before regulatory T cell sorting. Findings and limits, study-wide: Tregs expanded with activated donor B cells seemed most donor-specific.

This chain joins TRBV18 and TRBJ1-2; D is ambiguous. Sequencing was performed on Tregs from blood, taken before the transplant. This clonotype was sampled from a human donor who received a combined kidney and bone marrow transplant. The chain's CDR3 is CASSPEEGGYTF. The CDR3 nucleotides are TGTGCCAGCTCACCGGAAGAGGGTGGCTACACCTTC.